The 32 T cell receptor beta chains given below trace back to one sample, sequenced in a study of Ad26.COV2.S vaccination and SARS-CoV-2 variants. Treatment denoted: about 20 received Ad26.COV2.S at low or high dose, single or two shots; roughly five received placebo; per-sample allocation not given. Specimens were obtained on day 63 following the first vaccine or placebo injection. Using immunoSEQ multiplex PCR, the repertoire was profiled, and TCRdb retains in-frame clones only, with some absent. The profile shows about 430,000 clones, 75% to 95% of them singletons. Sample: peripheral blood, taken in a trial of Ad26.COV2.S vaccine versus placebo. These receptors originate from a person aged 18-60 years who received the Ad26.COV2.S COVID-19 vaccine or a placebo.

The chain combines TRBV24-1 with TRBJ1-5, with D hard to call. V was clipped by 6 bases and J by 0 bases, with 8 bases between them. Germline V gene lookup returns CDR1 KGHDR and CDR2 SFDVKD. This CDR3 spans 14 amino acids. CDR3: CATSSGDSNQPQHF. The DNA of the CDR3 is TGTGCCACCAGTTCGGGTGATAGCAATCAGCCCCAGCATTTT.

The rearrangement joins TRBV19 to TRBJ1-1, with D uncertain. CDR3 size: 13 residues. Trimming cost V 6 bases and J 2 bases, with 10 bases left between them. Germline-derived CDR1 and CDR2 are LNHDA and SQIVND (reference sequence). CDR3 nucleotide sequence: TGTGCCAGTAGCGCCAGGTCCAACACTGAAGCTTTCTTT. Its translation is CASSARSNTEAFF.

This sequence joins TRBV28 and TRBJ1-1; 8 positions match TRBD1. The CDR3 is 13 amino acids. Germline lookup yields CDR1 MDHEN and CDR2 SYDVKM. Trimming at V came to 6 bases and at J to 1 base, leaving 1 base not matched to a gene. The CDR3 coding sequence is TGTGCCAGCAGGGGGACAGGGAACACTGAAGCTTTCTTT. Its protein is CASRGTGNTEAFF. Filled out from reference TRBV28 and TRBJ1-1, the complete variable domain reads DVKVTQSSRYLVKRTGEKVFLECVQDMDHENMFWYRQDPGLGLRLIYFSYDVKMKEKGDIPEGYSVSREKKERFSLILESASTNQTSMYLCASRGTGNTEAFFGQGTRLTVV.

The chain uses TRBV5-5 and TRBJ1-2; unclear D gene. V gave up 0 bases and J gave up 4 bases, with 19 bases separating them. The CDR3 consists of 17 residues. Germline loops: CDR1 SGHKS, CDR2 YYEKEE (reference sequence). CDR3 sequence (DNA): TGTGCCAGCAGCTTGGAACCCGGACGGCCCGGATTCTATGGCTACACCTTC. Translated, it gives CASSLEPGRPGFYGYTF. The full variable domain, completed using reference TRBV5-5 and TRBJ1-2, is DAGVTQSPTHLIKTRGQQVTLRCSPISGHKSVSWYQQVLGQGPQFIFQYYEKEERGRGNFPDRFSARQFPNYSSELNVNALLLGDSALYLCASSLEPGRPGFYGYTFGSGTRLTVV.

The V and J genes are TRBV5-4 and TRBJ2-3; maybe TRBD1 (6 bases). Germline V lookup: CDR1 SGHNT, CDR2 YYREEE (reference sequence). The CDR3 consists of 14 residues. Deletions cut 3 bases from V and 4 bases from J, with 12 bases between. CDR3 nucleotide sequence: TGTGCCAGCAGCTCCAGGGGTCCGGCAGATACGCAGTATTTT. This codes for CASSSRGPADTQYF.

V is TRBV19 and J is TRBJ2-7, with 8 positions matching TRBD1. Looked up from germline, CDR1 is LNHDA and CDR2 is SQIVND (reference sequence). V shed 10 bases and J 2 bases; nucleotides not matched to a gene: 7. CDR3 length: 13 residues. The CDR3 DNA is TGTGCCACCCGGGACAGGCTAACCTACGAGCAGTACTTC. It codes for CATRDRLTYEQYF.

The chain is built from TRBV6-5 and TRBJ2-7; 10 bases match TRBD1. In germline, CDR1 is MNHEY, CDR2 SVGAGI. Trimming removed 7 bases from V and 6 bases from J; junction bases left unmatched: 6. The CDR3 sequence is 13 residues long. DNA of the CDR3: TGTGCCAGCACCGGGACAGGGGCGCGCGAGCAGTACTTC. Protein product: CASTGTGAREQYF.

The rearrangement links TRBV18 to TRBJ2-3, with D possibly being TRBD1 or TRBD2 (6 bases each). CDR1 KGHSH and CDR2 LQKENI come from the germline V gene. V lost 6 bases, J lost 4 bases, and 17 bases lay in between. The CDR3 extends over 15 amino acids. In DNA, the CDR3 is TGTGCCAGCTCTTCCGCGGGACGGGGGCCAGATACGCAGTATTTT. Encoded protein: CASSSAGRGPDTQYF.

CDR3 region: CARPGQGLCDEQFF. The CDR3 DNA sequence: TGTGCCAGACCGGGACAGGGTCTATGTGATGAGCAGTTCTTC. The gene calls are TRBV19 and TRBJ2-1; 9 nucleotides agree with TRBD1. Losses at the gene ends were 9 bases for V and 8 bases for J; bases not matched to a gene: 11. This CDR3 comprises 14 residues. The V gene's germline CDR1 is LNHDA and CDR2 SQIVND (reference sequence).

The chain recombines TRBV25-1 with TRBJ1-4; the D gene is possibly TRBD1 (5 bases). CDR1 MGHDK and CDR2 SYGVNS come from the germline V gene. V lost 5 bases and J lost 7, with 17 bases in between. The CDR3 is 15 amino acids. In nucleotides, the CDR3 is TGTGCCAGCAGTATTCGACAGACGAGGGGTGAAAAACTGTTTTTT. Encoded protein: CASSIRQTRGEKLFF.

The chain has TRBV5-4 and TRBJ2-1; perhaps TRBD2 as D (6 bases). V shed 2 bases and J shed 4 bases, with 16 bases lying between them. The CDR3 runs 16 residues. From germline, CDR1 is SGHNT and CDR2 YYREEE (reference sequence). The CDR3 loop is CASSFSGGRVYNEQFF. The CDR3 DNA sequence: TGTGCCAGCAGCTTTAGCGGAGGGAGAGTGTACAATGAGCAGTTCTTC. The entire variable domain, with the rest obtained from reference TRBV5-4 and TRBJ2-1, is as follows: ETGVTQSPTHLIKTRGQQVTLRCSSQSGHNTVSWYQQALGQGPQFIFQYYREEENGRGNFPPRFSGLQFPNYSSELNVNALELDDSALYLCASSFSGGRVYNEQFFGPGTRLTVL.

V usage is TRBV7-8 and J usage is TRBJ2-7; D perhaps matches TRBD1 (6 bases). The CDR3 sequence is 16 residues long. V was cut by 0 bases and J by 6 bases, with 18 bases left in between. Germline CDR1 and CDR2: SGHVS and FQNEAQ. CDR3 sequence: CASSLANTQGRGEQYF. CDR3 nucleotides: TGTGCCAGCAGCTTAGCGAATACACAGGGAAGGGGCGAGCAGTACTTC.

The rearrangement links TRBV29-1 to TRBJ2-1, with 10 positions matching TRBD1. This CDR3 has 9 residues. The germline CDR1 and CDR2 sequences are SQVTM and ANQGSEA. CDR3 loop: CSVDRGGFF. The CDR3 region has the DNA TGCAGTGTGGACAGGGGGGGGTTCTTC.

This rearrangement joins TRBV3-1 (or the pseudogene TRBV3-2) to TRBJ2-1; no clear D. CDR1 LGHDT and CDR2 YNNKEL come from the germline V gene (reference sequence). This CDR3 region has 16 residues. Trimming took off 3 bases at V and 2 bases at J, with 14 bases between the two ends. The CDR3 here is CASSQMRLQPYNEQFF. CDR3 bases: TGTGCCAGCAGCCAGATGCGACTCCAGCCCTACAATGAGCAGTTCTTC.

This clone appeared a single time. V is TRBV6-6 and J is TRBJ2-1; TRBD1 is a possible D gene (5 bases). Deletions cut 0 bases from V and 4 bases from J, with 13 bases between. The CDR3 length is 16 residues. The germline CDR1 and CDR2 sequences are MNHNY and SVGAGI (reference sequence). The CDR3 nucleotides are TGTGCCAGCAGTTACTCGAATGCAGGGTTTTACAATGAGCAGTTCTTC. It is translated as CASSYSNAGFYNEQFF.

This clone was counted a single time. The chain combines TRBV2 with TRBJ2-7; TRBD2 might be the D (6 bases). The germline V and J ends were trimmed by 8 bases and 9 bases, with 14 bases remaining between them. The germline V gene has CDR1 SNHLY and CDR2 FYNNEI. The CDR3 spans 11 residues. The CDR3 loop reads CASFGGRMQYF. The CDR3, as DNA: TGTGCCAGCTTCGGTGGGAGGATGCAGTACTTC.

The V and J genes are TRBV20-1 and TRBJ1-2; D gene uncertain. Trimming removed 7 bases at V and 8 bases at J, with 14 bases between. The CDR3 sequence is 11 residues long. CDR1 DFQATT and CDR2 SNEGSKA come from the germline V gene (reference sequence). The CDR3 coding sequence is TGCAGTGGCGTTGGGGTGCAGGGCTACACCTTC. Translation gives CSGVGVQGYTF.

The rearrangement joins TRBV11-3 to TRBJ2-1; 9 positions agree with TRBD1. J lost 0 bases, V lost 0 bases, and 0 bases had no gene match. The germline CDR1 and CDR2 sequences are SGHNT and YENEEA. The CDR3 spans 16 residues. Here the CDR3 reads CASSLEGQGSYNEQFF. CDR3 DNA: TGTGCCAGCAGCTTAGAGGGACAGGGCTCCTACAATGAGCAGTTCTTC.

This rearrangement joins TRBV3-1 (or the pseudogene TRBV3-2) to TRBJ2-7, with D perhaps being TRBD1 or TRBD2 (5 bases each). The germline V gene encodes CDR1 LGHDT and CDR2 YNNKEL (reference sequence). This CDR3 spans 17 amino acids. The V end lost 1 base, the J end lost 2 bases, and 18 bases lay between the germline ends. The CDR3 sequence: CASSQGLRDRITYEQYF. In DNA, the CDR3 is TGTGCCAGCAGCCAAGGACTCCGGGACCGTATCACCTACGAGCAGTACTTC.

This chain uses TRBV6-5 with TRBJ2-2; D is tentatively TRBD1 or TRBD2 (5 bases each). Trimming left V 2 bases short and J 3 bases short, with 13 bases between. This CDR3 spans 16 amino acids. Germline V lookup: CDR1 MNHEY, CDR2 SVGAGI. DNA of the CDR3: TGTGCCAGCAGTTACCCCGGGGCACTGTACACCGGGGAGCTGTTTTTT. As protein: CASSYPGALYTGELFF.

The CDR3 region has the DNA TGTGCCAGCAGTGCCGCCGGGACCGAACTATGGGGCTACACCTTC. Its translation: CASSAAGTELWGYTF. This sequence joins TRBV2 and TRBJ1-2; D is perhaps TRBD1 (5 bases). CDR1 is SNHLY and CDR2 is FYNNEI in the germline V gene. The CDR3 spans 15 residues. With 4 bases removed from V and 8 bases from J, the gap between germline ends came to 20 bases.

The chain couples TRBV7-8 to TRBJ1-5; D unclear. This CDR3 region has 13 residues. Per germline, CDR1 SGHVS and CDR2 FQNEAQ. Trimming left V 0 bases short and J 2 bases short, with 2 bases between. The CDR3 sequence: CASSLARNQPQHF. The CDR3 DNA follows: TGTGCCAGCAGCTTAGCCCGCAATCAGCCCCAGCATTTT. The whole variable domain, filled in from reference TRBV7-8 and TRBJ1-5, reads GAGVSQSPRYKVAKRGQDVALRCDPISGHVSLFWYQQALGQGPEFLTYFQNEAQLDKSGLPSDRFFAERPEGSVSTLKIQRTQQEDSAVYLCASSLARNQPQHFGDGTRLSIL.

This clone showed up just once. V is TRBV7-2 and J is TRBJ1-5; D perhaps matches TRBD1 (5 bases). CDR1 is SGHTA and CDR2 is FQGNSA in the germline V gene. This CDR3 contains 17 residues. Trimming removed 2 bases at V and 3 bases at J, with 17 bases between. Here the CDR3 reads CASSLNPPGLYNQPQHF. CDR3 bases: TGTGCCAGCAGCTTAAATCCCCCAGGGCTATACAATCAGCCCCAGCATTTT.

The CDR3 coding sequence is TGCGCCAGCAGCCAAGCCCCGATGACTAGCGGGAGGTCCCGTGGGGAGCAGTTCTTC. This gives the protein CASSQAPMTSGRSRGEQFF. The chain uses TRBV4-1 and TRBJ2-1; TRBD2 aligns across 13 bases. The CDR3 is 19 amino acids. V lost 1 base, J lost 10 bases, and 16 bases stayed unmatched. Germline CDR1 reads MGHRA; CDR2 reads YSYEKL.

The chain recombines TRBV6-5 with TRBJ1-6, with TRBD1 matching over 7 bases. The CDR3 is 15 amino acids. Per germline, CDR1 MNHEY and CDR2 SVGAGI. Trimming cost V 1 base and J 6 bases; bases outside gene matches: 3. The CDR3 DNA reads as TGTGCCAGCAGTTACTGGGGACAGCTTAATTCACCCCTCCACTTT. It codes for CASSYWGQLNSPLHF.

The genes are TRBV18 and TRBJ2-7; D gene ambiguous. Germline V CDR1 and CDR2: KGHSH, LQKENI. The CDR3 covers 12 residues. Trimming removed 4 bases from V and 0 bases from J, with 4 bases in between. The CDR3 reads CASSLGSYEQYF. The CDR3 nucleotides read TGTGCCAGCTCACTTGGCTCCTACGAGCAGTACTTC.

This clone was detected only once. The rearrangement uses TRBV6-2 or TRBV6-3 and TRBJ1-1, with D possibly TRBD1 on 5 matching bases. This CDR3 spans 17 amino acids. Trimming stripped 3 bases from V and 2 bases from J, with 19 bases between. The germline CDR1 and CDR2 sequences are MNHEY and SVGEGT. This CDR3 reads CASSYRVGRGGNTEAFF. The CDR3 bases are TGTGCCAGCAGTTATAGAGTGGGAAGGGGCGGTAACACTGAAGCTTTCTTT.

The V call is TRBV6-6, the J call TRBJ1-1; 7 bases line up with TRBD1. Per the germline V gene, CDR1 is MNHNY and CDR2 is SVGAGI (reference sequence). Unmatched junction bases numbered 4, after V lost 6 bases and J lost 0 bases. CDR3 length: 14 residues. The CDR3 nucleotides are TGTGCCAGCAGGCCGGGACAGCTGAACACTGAAGCTTTCTTT. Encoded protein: CASRPGQLNTEAFF.

The CDR3 region is CASSPFAPRGALKETQYF. DNA for the CDR3: TGTGCCAGCAGCCCCTTCGCTCCTCGGGGGGCGCTGAAAGAGACCCAGTACTTC. V usage is TRBV6-2 or TRBV6-3 and J usage is TRBJ2-5; D is possibly TRBD2 (7 bases). V lost 6 bases and J 3 bases, leaving 26 bases between the germline ends. The CDR3 has 18 amino acids. Germline V gene lookup returns CDR1 MNHEY and CDR2 SVGEGT.

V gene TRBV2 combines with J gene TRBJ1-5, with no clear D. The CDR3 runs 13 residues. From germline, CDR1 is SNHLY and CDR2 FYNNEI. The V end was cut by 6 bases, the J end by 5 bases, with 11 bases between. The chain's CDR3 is CASRDGLYQPQHF. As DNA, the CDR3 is TGTGCCAGCAGAGATGGACTTTATCAGCCCCAGCATTTT.

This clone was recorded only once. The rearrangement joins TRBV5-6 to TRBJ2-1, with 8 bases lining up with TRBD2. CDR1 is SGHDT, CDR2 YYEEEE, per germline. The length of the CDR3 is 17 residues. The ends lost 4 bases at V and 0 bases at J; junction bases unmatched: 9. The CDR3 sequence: CASSPTLAGFSYNEQFF. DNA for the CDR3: TGTGCCAGCAGCCCTACCTTAGCGGGATTCTCCTACAATGAGCAGTTCTTC.

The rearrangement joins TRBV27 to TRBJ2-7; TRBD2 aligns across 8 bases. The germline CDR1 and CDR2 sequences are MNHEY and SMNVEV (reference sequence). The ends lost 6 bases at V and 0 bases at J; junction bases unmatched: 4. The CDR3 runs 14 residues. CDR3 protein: CASSMRGASYEQYF. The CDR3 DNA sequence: TGTGCCAGCAGCATGCGGGGGGCCTCCTACGAGCAGTACTTC.